This entry lists 32 T cell receptor beta chains sequenced from one sample in a study of PD-1 blockade in classical Hodgkin lymphoma (TCRdb year 2020). The library was built by means of the immunoSEQ multiplex PCR assay. The clones in this table, taken by TCRdb from immuneACCESS, are in-frame only. Not every clone is retained; where verified, under half of the shortfall comes from an unresolved V gene, and the cause of the rest is unknown. The sample table contains about 24,000 clones; only one count was recorded for roughly 86% of them. Together, the top ten hold 20% to 25% of the sample. Read against the paper, the sample's time point label means: cycle 4 day 1 (C4D1), after more than 5 weeks of nivolumab. Relapse after autologous stem cell transplantation had occurred in all trial patients, and cohorts A, B and C were distinguished by prior brentuximab vedotin exposure. The starting material was peripheral blood mononuclear cells (PBMCs), obtained before the fourth cycle of nivolumab. The receptors here all came from a human donor with classical Hodgkin lymphoma.

Only a few counts were recorded for this clone. The chain couples TRBV18 to TRBJ2-2; TRBD1 matches at 10 bases. After removal of 5 bases from V and 4 bases from J, the junction contained 7 bases not matched to a gene. The CDR3 totals 16 residues. Germline CDR1 reads KGHSH; CDR2 reads LQKENI. The CDR3 loop reads CASSSRQGAITGELFF. In DNA, the CDR3 is TGTGCCAGCTCATCCCGACAGGGGGCAATCACCGGGGAGCTGTTTTTT.

The V call is TRBV4-1, the J call TRBJ2-2, with D hard to call. Germline-derived CDR1 and CDR2 are MGHRA and YSYEKL. The ends were cut back, 3 bases at V and 8 bases at J, with 4 bases in the middle. CDR3 size: 11 residues. The CDR3 bases are TGCGCCAGCAGCCAGCGGGGGGAGCTGTTTTTT. Translating gives CASSQRGELFF.

A single count supports this clone. The CDR3 region is CASSPYEGTGVYEQYF. CDR3 sequence (DNA): TGTGCCAGCTCACCATATGAGGGGACAGGGGTCTACGAGCAGTACTTC. The chain uses TRBV18 and TRBJ2-7; TRBD1 matches 10 bases. With V trimmed by 2 bases and J by 3 bases, 7 bases remained unmatched. CDR1 is KGHSH, CDR2 LQKENI, per germline. This CDR3 has 16 residues. Combining the CDR3 with reference TRBV18 and TRBJ2-7 gives the whole variable domain NAGVMQNPRHLVRRRGQEARLRCSPMKGHSHVYWYRQLPEEGLKFMVYLQKENIIDESGMPKERFSAEFPKEGPSILRIQQVVRGDSAAYFCASSPYEGTGVYEQYFGPGTRLTVT.

V and J are TRBV2 and TRBJ2-5; 7 bases match TRBD1. Matching the DNA end better, TRBJ2-7 makes the J call doubtful. The CDR3 totals 16 residues. The germline V gene has CDR1 SNHLY and CDR2 FYNNEI. This CDR3 reads CASSALTGLGSYEQYF. The CDR3 DNA reads TGTGCCAGCAGTGCATTGACAGGGTTGGGGTCCTACGAGCAGTACTTC.

Written as DNA, the CDR3 is TGTGCCAGCAGCTCATGGACCGGAGGAGATCACTATGGCTACACCTTC. Translating it yields CASSSWTGGDHYGYTF. This sequence joins TRBV7-2 and TRBJ1-2, with D unclear. The CDR3 loop spans 16 amino acids. V gave up 4 bases and J gave up 3 bases, with 18 bases separating them. Germline values: CDR1 SGHTA, CDR2 FQGNSA. Complete variable domain (other parts from reference TRBV7-2 and TRBJ1-2): GAGVSQSPSNKVTEKGKDVELRCDPISGHTALYWYRQSLGQGLEFLIYFQGNSAPDKSGLPSDRFSAERTGGSVSTLTIQRTQQEDSAVYLCASSSWTGGDHYGYTFGSGTRLTVV.

The chain links TRBV9 to TRBJ1-6; 10 bases agree with TRBD1. Germline V gene data show CDR1 as SGDLS and CDR2 as YYNGEE. V trimming: 0 bases; J trimming: 9 bases; junction bases outside the gene matches: 12. The CDR3 contains 18 residues. The CDR3 nucleotides are TGTGCCAGCAGCGTAGCTCCAACTTACCGGGACAGGGGTTCACCCCTCCACTTT. Its translation is CASSVAPTYRDRGSPLHF.

This clone is a singleton in its sample. This chain connects TRBV5-4 to TRBJ2-1; D possibly matches TRBD1 or TRBD2 (5 bases each). CDR1 is SGHNT, CDR2 YYREEE, per germline (reference sequence). This CDR3 is built from 14 residues. The V end lost 2 bases, the J end lost 12 bases, and 18 bases lay between the germline ends. The CDR3 loop is CASSLGAGTDGQFF. As DNA, the CDR3 is TGTGCCAGCAGCTTAGGGGCCGGGACCGATGGGCAGTTCTTC.

CDR3 in amino acids: CASSVVPGGQETQYF. Here the CDR3 DNA reads TGTGCCAGCAGCGTAGTACCGGGGGGGCAAGAGACCCAGTACTTC. V gene TRBV9 combines with J gene TRBJ2-5, with 8 bases fitting TRBD2. CDR3 length equals 15 residues. The V and J ends lost 0 bases and 2 bases, in that order; junction bases with no gene match: 3. Looked up from germline, CDR1 is SGDLS and CDR2 is YYNGEE.

Of note for this clone: The sample carries other DNA sequences with the same CDR3. This sequence joins TRBV5-1 and TRBJ2-3; 8 bases are shared with TRBD2. With 3 bases clipped from V and 0 bases from J, the junction kept 3 bases outside the gene matches. CDR1 and CDR2 (germline): SGHRS, YFSETQ. The CDR3 totals 15 residues. Here the CDR3 DNA reads TGCGCCAGCAGCTGGAGCGGGGGAAGCACAGATACGCAGTATTTT. Encoded protein: CASSWSGGSTDTQYF.

V gene TRBV6-6 combines with J gene TRBJ1-2; a possible D gene is TRBD1 (5 bases). CDR1 and CDR2 (germline): MNHNY, SVGAGI (reference sequence). V dropped 6 bases and J dropped 8 bases, with 22 bases sitting between them. The CDR3 has 15 amino acids. As DNA, the CDR3 is TGTGCCAGCAGCGTCGAACTTCAGGGCATCGGGGGCTACACCTTC. Residues: CASSVELQGIGGYTF.

V usage is TRBV5-1 and J usage is TRBJ2-3, with D tentatively TRBD2 (6 bases). The germline CDR1 and CDR2 sequences are SGHRS and YFSETQ. Trimming took 4 bases from V and 3 from J, leaving 12 bases between them. The CDR3 is 14 amino acids. CDR3 loop: CASSIGTFTDTQYF. CDR3 DNA sequence: TGCGCCAGCAGCATAGGGACTTTTACAGATACGCAGTATTTT.

This clone was observed a handful of times. The chain joins TRBV30 to TRBJ2-7; 10 bases are shared with TRBD1. The CDR3 is made up of 13 amino acids. Germline lookup yields CDR1 GTSNPN and CDR2 SVGIG (reference sequence). Trimming cost V 4 bases and J 5 bases; bases outside gene matches: 5. The CDR3 protein is CAWTLDRGDEQYF. In nucleotides, the CDR3 is TGTGCCTGGACCCTGGACAGGGGGGACGAGCAGTACTTC.

The J gene is TRBJ2-7, the V gene TRBV29-1; D unclear. This CDR3 has 13 residues. In germline, CDR1 is SQVTM, CDR2 ANQGSEA. V was cut by 5 bases and J by 1 base, with 12 bases left in between. CDR3 DNA: TGCAGCGTTTCCCCCGCAGGTTCCTACGAGCAGTACTTC. Translating it yields CSVSPAGSYEQYF.

V and J are TRBV4-1 and TRBJ1-2, with D tentatively TRBD1 (6 bases). Germline CDR1 is MGHRA and CDR2 is YSYEKL. The CDR3 is 14 residues long. The ends were cut back, 7 bases at V and 6 bases at J, with 18 bases in the middle. The CDR3 DNA is TGCGCCAGCAAAACGGTTGGGGGCAAGGATGGCTACACCTTC. Protein sequence: CASKTVGGKDGYTF.

This clone was counted once. The chain couples TRBV25-1 to TRBJ2-1, with D uncertain. Germline CDR1 is MGHDK and CDR2 is SYGVNS. This CDR3 comprises 12 residues. V lost 7 bases and J 7 bases, leaving 11 bases between the germline ends. The CDR3 DNA follows: TGTGCCAGCAACGGTCTAGGGAATGAGCAGTTCTTC. Translated, it gives CASNGLGNEQFF.

V gene TRBV19 combines with J gene TRBJ1-2; TRBD1 aligns across 9 bases. The length of the CDR3 is 15 residues. Trimming at V came to 5 bases and at J to 0 bases, leaving 4 bases not matched to a gene. Germline CDR1 and CDR2: LNHDA and SQIVND (reference sequence). For the CDR3, the DNA is TGTGCCAGTAGTCCGGGACAGGGAGCTAACTATGGCTACACCTTC. It encodes CASSPGQGANYGYTF.

This chain uses TRBV7-9 with TRBJ1-5; TRBD1 might be the D (5 bases). Germline loops: CDR1 SEHNR, CDR2 FQNEAQ (reference sequence). Trimming removed 3 bases at V and 2 bases at J, with 14 bases between. The CDR3 length is 16 residues. CDR3 residues: CASSFSGTLGNQPQHF. DNA for the CDR3: TGTGCCAGCAGCTTCTCCGGGACGCTAGGCAATCAGCCCCAGCATTTT.

The gene calls are TRBV27 and TRBJ1-1, with D possibly matching TRBD1 (5 bases). Trimming removed 10 bases at V and 2 bases at J, with 23 bases between. From germline, CDR1 is MNHEY and CDR2 SMNVEV (reference sequence). The CDR3 has 16 residues. The CDR3 DNA follows: TGTGCCACACAAAATTGGAGACCGAGGGGAAACACTGAAGCTTTCTTT. Translated: CATQNWRPRGNTEAFF.

The chain employs TRBV2 and TRBJ1-3, with 12 bases aligning to TRBD1. Per germline, CDR1 SNHLY and CDR2 FYNNEI. V lost 10 bases and J lost 4; bases outside the gene matches: 8. The length of the CDR3 is 15 residues. DNA for the CDR3: TGTGCCAACTCGGGACAGGGGGCGGGAGGAAACACCATATATTTT. It codes for CANSGQGAGGNTIYF.

This chain connects TRBV29-1 to TRBJ2-3, with 7 bases aligning to TRBD2. Germline CDR1 and CDR2: SQVTM and ANQGSEA. The CDR3 runs 14 residues. Germline trimming cut 3 bases from V and 5 bases from J; bases unmatched to any gene: 8. CDR3 sequence reads: CSVEINREEDTQYF. The CDR3 DNA follows: TGCAGCGTTGAGATTAACCGGGAGGAAGATACGCAGTATTTT.

This chain connects TRBV29-1 to TRBJ1-2; D remains ambiguous. V lost 6 bases to trimming and J lost 5 bases, with 19 bases between them. Germline CDR1 reads SQVTM; CDR2 reads ANQGSEA. The CDR3 extends over 14 amino acids. As DNA, the CDR3 is TGCAGCGTGGCCCAGGAACTCACTGGGTATGGCTACACCTTC. It is translated as CSVAQELTGYGYTF.

The chain couples TRBV18 to TRBJ2-5, with no clear D. Trimming left V 1 base short and J 3 bases short, with 0 bases between. The V gene's germline CDR1 is KGHSH and CDR2 LQKENI. CDR3 size: 11 residues. The CDR3 nucleotides read TGTGCCAGCTCACCACAAGAGACCCAGTACTTC. Amino acid sequence: CASSPQETQYF. Full variable domain (missing parts from reference TRBV18 and TRBJ2-5): NAGVMQNPRHLVRRRGQEARLRCSPMKGHSHVYWYRQLPEEGLKFMVYLQKENIIDESGMPKERFSAEFPKEGPSILRIQQVVRGDSAAYFCASSPQETQYFGPGTRLLVL.

CDR3 sequence reads: CASSVAGVDTQYF. The DNA of the CDR3 is TGTGCCAGTAGTGTCGCAGGGGTGGATACGCAGTATTTT. The rearrangement joins TRBV19 to TRBJ2-3, with a weak D call TRBD1 (6 bases). Per germline, CDR1 LNHDA and CDR2 SQIVND (reference sequence). This CDR3 has 13 amino acids. V dropped 5 bases and J dropped 6 bases, with 12 bases sitting between them.

V usage is TRBV28 and J usage is TRBJ2-7; a weak D match, TRBD1 (5 bases). The CDR3 is made up of 15 amino acids. V lost 5 bases to trimming and J lost 1 base, with 15 bases between them. The germline V gene has CDR1 MDHEN and CDR2 SYDVKM. The CDR3 here is CASSAPQGFSYEQYF. Written as DNA, the CDR3 is TGTGCCAGCAGTGCGCCTCAGGGTTTTTCCTACGAGCAGTACTTC.

By sample fraction, this clone is medium-sized. The chain uses TRBV13 and TRBJ1-3, with a tentative D call TRBD1 (5 bases). The germline V gene encodes CDR1 PRHDT and CDR2 FYEKMQ (reference sequence). This CDR3 contains 14 residues. V lost 5 bases and J 0 bases, leaving 8 bases between the germline ends. CDR3 protein: CASSRQSSGNTIYF. Written as DNA, the CDR3 is TGTGCCAGCAGCCGACAGAGCTCTGGAAACACCATATATTTT.

This chain connects TRBV7-3 to TRBJ2-2, with a possible D match to TRBD2 (5 bases). From germline, CDR1 is SGHTA and CDR2 FQGTGA. The CDR3 consists of 16 residues. V gave up 5 bases and J gave up 4 bases, with 17 bases separating them. The DNA of the CDR3 is TGTGCCAGCAGCCCAAAGGTCCTAGAGGGCACCGGGGAGCTGTTTTTT. Amino acids: CASSPKVLEGTGELFF.

The V gene is TRBV5-1, the J gene TRBJ2-7, with 9 nucleotides matching TRBD2. J gave up 0 bases and V 4 bases, and 5 bases lay outside the gene matches. The CDR3 loop spans 15 amino acids. CDR1 and CDR2 (germline): SGHRS, YFSETQ. The chain's CDR3 is CASSPSGVSSYEQYF. The CDR3 DNA sequence: TGCGCCAGCAGCCCTAGCGGGGTGAGCTCCTACGAGCAGTACTTC.

The CDR3: CASSQAGTLNYEQYF. The CDR3 nucleotides read TGCGCCAGCAGTCAAGCCGGGACACTAAACTACGAGCAGTACTTC. The rearrangement uses TRBV23-1 and TRBJ2-7; D might be TRBD1 (6 bases). TRBV23-1 is an ORF for which the function is uncertain. The CDR3 is made up of 15 amino acids. V was clipped by 2 bases and J by 3 bases, with 14 bases between them.

This chain uses TRBV28 with TRBJ1-1, with D perhaps TRBD1 (6 bases). This CDR3 has 12 amino acids. V was trimmed by 10 bases and J by 7 bases, leaving 16 bases between them. Germline V gives CDR1 MDHEN, CDR2 SYDVKM. The CDR3: CATRTVQLEAFF. The CDR3, as DNA: TGTGCCACCCGGACAGTCCAGCTTGAAGCTTTCTTT. Looking up the rest from reference TRBV28 and TRBJ1-1 gives the full variable domain: DVKVTQSSRYLVKRTGEKVFLECVQDMDHENMFWYRQDPGLGLRLIYFSYDVKMKEKGDIPEGYSVSREKKERFSLILESASTNQTSMYLCATRTVQLEAFFGQGTRLTVV.

The chain recombines TRBV19 with TRBJ2-2, with 8 positions matching TRBD2. Germline trimming cut 8 bases from V and 4 bases from J; bases unmatched to any gene: 12. The CDR3 is 16 amino acids. Germline CDR1 reads LNHDA; CDR2 reads SQIVND (reference sequence). Here the CDR3 DNA reads TGTGCCAGTTCCATACCGGGGGGGGCAGGCACCGGGGAGCTGTTTTTT. Its translation: CASSIPGGAGTGELFF. Supplemented by reference TRBV19 and TRBJ2-2, the full variable domain reads DGGITQSPKYLFRKEGQNVTLSCEQNLNHDAMYWYRQDPGQGLRLIYYSQIVNDFQKGDIAEGYSVSREKKESFPLTVTSAQKNPTAFYLCASSIPGGAGTGELFFGEGSRLTVL.

The V and J genes are TRBV5-1 and TRBJ2-3, with 10 nucleotides matching TRBD1. The V gene end was trimmed by 0 bases and the J gene end by 2 bases; junction bases not matched to a gene: 3. This CDR3 has 16 residues. Germline V gives CDR1 SGHRS, CDR2 YFSETQ. The CDR3 loop is CASSLGGTGVTDTQYF. The CDR3 nucleotides are TGCGCCAGCAGCTTGGGAGGGACAGGGGTCACAGATACGCAGTATTTT.

This clone was seen a handful of times. This chain joins TRBV6-5 and TRBJ1-2; TRBD1 aligns across 9 bases. Unmatched junction bases numbered 6, after V lost 6 bases and J lost 1 base. The CDR3 extends over 15 amino acids. From germline, CDR1 is MNHEY and CDR2 SVGAGI. As DNA, the CDR3 is TGTGCCAGCAGAAGAACAGGGGGCAGTAACTATGGCTACACCTTC. Protein: CASRRTGGSNYGYTF.